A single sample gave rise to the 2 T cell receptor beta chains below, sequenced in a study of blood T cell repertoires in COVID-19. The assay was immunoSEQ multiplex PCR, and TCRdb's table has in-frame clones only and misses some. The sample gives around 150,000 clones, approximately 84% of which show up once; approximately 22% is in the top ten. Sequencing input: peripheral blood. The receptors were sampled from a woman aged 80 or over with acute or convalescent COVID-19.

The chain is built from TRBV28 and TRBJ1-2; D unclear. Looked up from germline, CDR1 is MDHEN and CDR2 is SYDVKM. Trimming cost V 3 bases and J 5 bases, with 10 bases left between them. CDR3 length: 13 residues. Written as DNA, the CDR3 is TGTGCCAGCAGTTTGGGCCAGTGGTATGGCTACACCTTC. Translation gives CASSLGQWYGYTF.

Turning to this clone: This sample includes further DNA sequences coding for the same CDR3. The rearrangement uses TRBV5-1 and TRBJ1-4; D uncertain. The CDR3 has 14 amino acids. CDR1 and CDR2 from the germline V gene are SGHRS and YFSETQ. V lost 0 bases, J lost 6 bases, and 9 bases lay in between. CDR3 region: CASSLGTADEKLFF. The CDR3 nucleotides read TGCGCCAGCAGCTTGGGTACCGCAGATGAAAAACTGTTTTTT.